This T cell receptor (beta chain) appears in the sequencing data of a study of blood T cell repertoires in COVID-19. Study-level information: Samples of COVID-19 (acute and convalescent) were obtained from the United States, Italy and Spain. PBMCs, B-cell-depleted T cells, or T cells were the source of the cDNA or gDNA that made up the material.

Original methodology: Estimation of nucleated cell counts relied on the amplification of reference gene primers. Repertoires were generated with immunoSEQ multiplex PCR, while TCRdb's copy carries only in-frame clones and drops some. D and trimming come from the DNA, and the V and J calls and clone size come from that table. The sample consists of a few hundred thousand clones, more than 75% of them appearing once. CDR1 SGDLS and CDR2 YYNGEE come from the germline V gene. This CDR3 comprises 14 residues. Trimming cost V 6 bases and J 5 bases, with 17 bases left between them. This sequence was found in a man in his sixties who had recovered from COVID-19. The sequenced sample consisted of peripheral blood. V gene TRBV9 combines with J gene TRBJ2-5, with D perhaps TRBD2 (6 bases). CDR3 sequence (DNA): TGTGCCAGCACTCTAAGGGGAGGAGGGGAGACCCAGTACTTC. This codes for CASTLRGGGETQYF.